The next 12 T cell receptor beta chains were all read from a single sample in a study of shared clonotypes between healthy human individuals. Clones were sequenced by immunoSEQ multiplex PCR, and TCRdb holds only the in-frame ones, with some missing. Here the sample spans about 2.3 million clones, roughly 93% being singletons. The sequencing sample was made of naive CD4+ T cells from PBMCs. Regarding subset: CD45RA+ positively selected. These receptors were taken from a man aged 18 to 30 in good health. Some clones in this sample may be carry-over from other donors' samples.

The rearrangement links TRBV27 to TRBJ1-2, with 7 bases matching TRBD1. Germline V CDR1 and CDR2: MNHEY, SMNVEV (reference sequence). CDR3 length equals 15 residues. Trimming cost V 10 bases and J 1 base; bases outside gene matches: 12. In nucleotides, the CDR3 is TGTGCCACCATAGGGGGCAGGAACCATAACTATGGCTACACCTTC. Encoded protein: CATIGGRNHNYGYTF.

This sequence joins TRBV19 and TRBJ2-1, with TRBD2 matching over 7 bases. Germline-derived CDR1 and CDR2 are LNHDA and SQIVND (reference sequence). V shed 1 base and J 4 bases; nucleotides not matched to a gene: 7. This CDR3 contains 16 residues. The CDR3 here is CASSIVRLAAYNEQFF. The CDR3 DNA reads as TGTGCCAGTAGTATAGTTCGGCTAGCGGCATACAATGAGCAGTTCTTC.

The genes are TRBV18 and TRBJ1-1, with a possible D match to TRBD1 (5 bases). Germline loops: CDR1 KGHSH, CDR2 LQKENI. The CDR3 sequence is 14 residues long. V was clipped by 4 bases and J by 1 base, with 10 bases between them. This chain's CDR3 is CASSRDGPNTEAFF. The DNA for the CDR3 is TGTGCCAGCTCACGGGACGGACCGAACACTGAAGCTTTCTTT.

The V and J genes are TRBV6-1 and TRBJ2-1; D is perhaps TRBD1 (6 bases). The CDR3 is 15 amino acids. Germline CDR1 reads MNHNS; CDR2 reads SASEGT. V lost 7 bases, J lost 0 bases, and 13 bases lay in between. CDR3 loop: CASTEGTSSYNEQFF. DNA of the CDR3: TGTGCCAGCACCGAGGGGACAAGCTCCTACAATGAGCAGTTCTTC.

The V and J genes are TRBV7-7 and TRBJ2-5; D is ambiguous. Trimming removed 2 bases at V and 1 base at J, with 8 bases between. Germline V gene lookup returns CDR1 SSHAT and CDR2 FNYEAQ (reference sequence). This CDR3 is built from 14 residues. CDR3 sequence (DNA): TGTGCCAGCAGCTTATATCCATTCCAAGAGACCCAGTACTTC. Translated: CASSLYPFQETQYF.

This chain links TRBV9 with TRBJ1-3; possibly TRBD1 for D (5 bases). Germline assignment: CDR1 SGDLS and CDR2 YYNGEE. Trimming removed 3 bases at V and 4 bases at J, with 11 bases between. The CDR3 totals 14 residues. The CDR3 spells CASSAQGGGNTIYF. The CDR3 DNA is TGTGCCAGCAGCGCGCAGGGAGGGGGAAACACCATATATTTT. Drawing the rest from reference TRBV9 and TRBJ1-3, the complete variable domain is DSGVTQTPKHLITATGQRVTLRCSPRSGDLSVYWYQQSLDQGLQFLIQYYNGEERAKGNILERFSAQQFPDLHSELNLSSLELGDSALYFCASSAQGGGNTIYFGEGSWLTVV.

This clone was recorded once. The genes are TRBV28 and TRBJ2-7, with 11 nucleotides matching TRBD2. The CDR3 is 15 amino acids. Per the germline V gene, CDR1 is MDHEN and CDR2 is SYDVKM. The V segment lost 2 bases and the J segment 6 bases; nucleotides outside the gene matches: 6. CDR3 nucleotides: TGTGCCAGCAGTTTAGGTAGCGGGAGGGCCTGCGAGCAGTACTTC. Translated: CASSLGSGRACEQYF.

The sample holds one count of this clone. The gene calls are TRBV2 and TRBJ1-5, with D hard to call. V lost 4 bases and J 4 bases, leaving 11 bases between the germline ends. The CDR3 is 14 residues long. CDR1 is SNHLY and CDR2 is FYNNEI in the germline V gene. The chain's CDR3 is CASSAWQPNQPQHF. The CDR3 coding sequence is TGTGCCAGCAGTGCTTGGCAACCGAATCAGCCCCAGCATTTT. Full variable domain (remainder filled in from reference TRBV2 and TRBJ1-5): EPEVTQTPSHQVTQMGQEVILRCVPISNHLYFYWYRQILGQKVEFLVSFYNNEISEKSEIFDDQFSVERPDGSNFTLKIRSTKLEDSAMYFCASSAWQPNQPQHFGDGTRLSIL.

The chain has TRBV6-9 and TRBJ2-7, with TRBD2 identical over 9 bases. V was pared by 8 bases and J by 2 bases, with 10 bases of the junction left unmatched. Per the germline V gene, CDR1 is MNHGY and CDR2 is SVAAGI. This CDR3 is 15 amino acids long. The CDR3 nucleotides read TGTGCCAGCCCGAGGAGGCGGGAGGGCCCCTACGAGCAGTACTTC. This translates into CASPRRREGPYEQYF.

This rearrangement joins TRBV10-3 to TRBJ1-3, with D uncertain. Germline CDR1 ENHRY, CDR2 SYGVKD. Trimming shortened V by 9 bases and J by 4 bases, and 10 bases separated the two germline ends. This CDR3 comprises 12 residues. DNA for the CDR3: TGTGCCATGTCGGGCGACGGAAACACCATATATTTT. Its protein product is CAMSGDGNTIYF.

The CDR3 loop is CASSFSGTGLREQYF. DNA for the CDR3: TGTGCCAGCAGTTTTTCCGGGACAGGGTTACGGGAGCAGTACTTC. This chain uses TRBV6-1 with TRBJ2-7, with 9 bases matching TRBD1. The CDR3 length is 15 residues. Germline CDR1 and CDR2: MNHNS and SASEGT. Losses at the gene ends were 5 bases for V and 7 bases for J; bases not matched to a gene: 12.

For the CDR3, the DNA is TGCAGCGTTGTACTTGGCTCCGAGCAGTACTTC. Its translation is CSVVLGSEQYF. The chain uses TRBV29-1 and TRBJ2-7; D remains ambiguous. The CDR3 is 11 amino acids. Germline V lookup: CDR1 SQVTM, CDR2 ANQGSEA. V shed 4 bases and J shed 6 bases, with 10 bases lying between them.